Below are 27 T cell receptor beta chains sequenced from a single sample in a study of lymphopenia after photon versus proton radiotherapy. Some clones are missing from TCRdb's copy, which holds only in-frame ones; the method was immunoSEQ multiplex PCR. The repertoire holds about 68,000 clones, with about nine tenths as singletons. The source was peripheral blood, collected from a patient treated with photon-based radiotherapy. The receptors come from a woman in her sixties or seventies with pancreatic cancer.

This chain joins TRBV11-2 and TRBJ2-1; D possibly matches TRBD1 or TRBD2 (6 bases each). The germline gives CDR1 SGHAT, CDR2 FQNNGV. This CDR3 has 11 residues. V was trimmed by 10 bases and J by 12 bases, leaving 16 bases between them. In nucleotides, the CDR3 is TGTGCCACGATACAGGGAGGCAGGCAGTTCTTC. Encoded protein: CATIQGGRQFF.

The chain is built from TRBV19 and TRBJ2-3; 9 bases match TRBD2. V was pared by 10 bases and J by 4 bases, with 12 bases of the junction left unmatched. The CDR3 has 15 amino acids. Per the germline V gene, CDR1 is LNHDA and CDR2 is SQIVND (reference sequence). For the CDR3, the DNA is TGTGCCACCGGAGATAGCGGGAGTAGGTCAGATACGCAGTATTTT. This encodes CATGDSGSRSDTQYF.

V is TRBV5-6 and J is TRBJ2-2, with TRBD2 as a possible D gene (6 bases). V was clipped by 0 bases and J by 0 bases, with 6 bases between them. CDR3 length: 15 residues. CDR1 is SGHDT and CDR2 is YYEEEE in the germline V gene. CDR3 sequence reads: CASSLGLANTGELFF. The CDR3 region has the DNA TGTGCCAGCAGCTTGGGACTAGCGAACACCGGGGAGCTGTTTTTT.

The J gene is TRBJ1-4, the V gene TRBV7-2; D is possibly TRBD1 (6 bases). The V end lost 2 bases, the J end lost 7 bases, and 17 bases lay between the germline ends. The CDR3 extends over 16 amino acids. Germline assignment: CDR1 SGHTA and CDR2 FQGNSA. This chain's CDR3 is CASSLSFGGRGEKLFF. Here the CDR3 DNA reads TGTGCCAGCAGCTTAAGTTTTGGGGGGCGCGGTGAAAAACTGTTTTTT.

This CDR3 is CASSVGGAPGNEQFF. The CDR3 DNA sequence: TGTGCCAGCAGCGTAGGGGGGGCCCCCGGCAATGAGCAGTTCTTC. The genes are TRBV9 and TRBJ2-1; either TRBD1 or TRBD2 may supply D (6 bases each). Looked up from germline, CDR1 is SGDLS and CDR2 is YYNGEE. Between the trimmed V and J ends, which lost 0 bases and 6 bases, there was a span of 13 bases. This CDR3 is built from 15 residues.

The chain employs TRBV2 and TRBJ2-7, with D possibly called TRBD1 or TRBD2 (5 bases each). Trimming took 7 bases from V and 6 from J, leaving 16 bases between them. Germline CDR1 reads SNHLY; CDR2 reads FYNNEI. The CDR3 spans 13 residues. This CDR3 reads CASTGPGLREQYF. The CDR3 nucleotides read TGTGCCAGCACCGGCCCGGGGCTTCGCGAGCAGTACTTC.

The table lists this clone with a count of one. This CDR3 is CASSLTGIVSTEAFF. DNA of the CDR3: TGTGCCAGCAGTTTAACAGGGATCGTATCGACTGAAGCTTTCTTT. The chain links TRBV28 to TRBJ1-1; possibly TRBD1 for D (6 bases). From germline, CDR1 is MDHEN and CDR2 SYDVKM. The CDR3 totals 15 residues. V shed 2 bases and J shed 5 bases, with 15 bases lying between them.

In DNA, the CDR3 is TGTGCCAGCAGCCAAGAATTGAACACCGGGGAGCTGTTTTTT. Translating gives CASSQELNTGELFF. The chain combines TRBV14 with TRBJ2-2; D gene uncertain. Germline CDR1 SGHDN, CDR2 FVKESK. V lost 0 bases, J lost 1 base, and 3 bases lay in between. The CDR3 covers 14 residues.

J is TRBJ1-3 and V is TRBV25-1, with a weak D call TRBD1 (5 bases). The germline V and J ends were trimmed by 5 bases and 0 bases, with 14 bases remaining between them. Germline CDR1 and CDR2: MGHDK and SYGVNS. The CDR3 has 16 amino acids. CDR3 DNA: TGTGCCAGCAGTCTACGGGGGGGGATCTCTGGAAACACCATATATTTT. As protein: CASSLRGGISGNTIYF.

The V and J genes are TRBV5-1 and TRBJ1-4, with 8 bases that match TRBD1. This CDR3 comprises 16 residues. V shed 0 bases, J shed 3 bases, and the junction held 4 bases outside the gene matches. CDR1 and CDR2 from the germline V gene are SGHRS and YFSETQ. The CDR3 loop is CASSLGTGIPNEKLFF. The DNA of the CDR3 is TGCGCCAGCAGCTTGGGGACAGGGATACCTAATGAAAAACTGTTTTTT.

The V call is TRBV5-1, the J call TRBJ2-2; D remains ambiguous. Trimming shortened V by 0 bases and J by 7 bases, and 13 bases separated the two germline ends. Germline-derived CDR1 and CDR2 are SGHRS and YFSETQ. This CDR3 has 15 amino acids. This CDR3 is CASSLGPGSVGELFF. The DNA of the CDR3 is TGCGCCAGCAGCTTGGGGCCTGGGTCGGTCGGGGAGCTGTTTTTT.

V gene TRBV28 combines with J gene TRBJ2-2; TRBD2 matches 10 bases. Per the germline V gene, CDR1 is MDHEN and CDR2 is SYDVKM. The CDR3 is made up of 15 amino acids. The ends lost 8 bases at V and 4 bases at J; junction bases unmatched: 7. The CDR3 DNA follows: TGTGCCAGCGGTGGGAGCGGGAGGGGCACCGGGGAGCTGTTTTTT. This encodes CASGGSGRGTGELFF.

The J gene is TRBJ2-1, the V gene TRBV4-3; 14 nucleotides line up with TRBD2. Germline loops: CDR1 LGHNA, CDR2 YSLEER. The junction had 1 base not matched to a gene; V was cut back by 3 bases and J by 6 bases. The CDR3 runs 15 residues. The CDR3 region is CASSQGLAGANEQFF. In nucleotides, the CDR3 is TGCGCCAGCAGCCAGGGACTAGCGGGAGCCAATGAGCAGTTCTTC.

This chain links TRBV11-2 with TRBJ1-3, with 8 bases fitting TRBD1. This CDR3 spans 17 amino acids. The junction had 8 bases not matched to a gene; V was cut back by 3 bases and J by 1 base. Germline assignment: CDR1 SGHAT and CDR2 FQNNGV. The chain's CDR3 is CASSFVGQGTSGNTIYF. CDR3 in DNA: TGTGCCAGCAGCTTTGTAGGACAGGGAACTTCTGGAAACACCATATATTTT.

V gene TRBV19 combines with J gene TRBJ2-5; 10 positions agree with TRBD1. Germline CDR1 reads LNHDA; CDR2 reads SQIVND (reference sequence). The CDR3 is made up of 16 amino acids. V gave up 3 bases and J gave up 3 bases; unmatched junction bases: 7. The CDR3 spells CASSIFSDRGEETQYF. In DNA, the CDR3 is TGTGCCAGTAGTATTTTTTCGGACAGGGGGGAAGAGACCCAGTACTTC.

This chain links TRBV5-6 with TRBJ2-5; 8 nucleotides align to TRBD2. V trimming: 0 bases; J trimming: 1 base; junction bases outside the gene matches: 5. There are 16 residues in the CDR3. Germline CDR1 is SGHDT and CDR2 is YYEEEE. The CDR3 spells CASSLAAGGPQETQYF. Written as DNA, the CDR3 is TGTGCCAGCAGCTTGGCTGCGGGGGGCCCCCAAGAGACCCAGTACTTC.

The genes are TRBV14 and TRBJ2-3; D is perhaps TRBD2 (6 bases). CDR1 and CDR2 from the germline V gene are SGHDN and FVKESK. This CDR3 comprises 13 residues. The ends were cut back, 8 bases at V and 0 bases at J, with 9 bases in the middle. For the CDR3, the DNA is TGTGCCAGCGGTAGCGGTAGCACAGATACGCAGTATTTT. Translated: CASGSGSTDTQYF.

The genes are TRBV29-1 and TRBJ1-2; perhaps TRBD1 as D (5 bases). V lost 4 bases to trimming and J lost 7 bases, with 25 bases between them. Germline V CDR1 and CDR2: SQVTM, ANQGSEA. The CDR3 totals 16 residues. CDR3 nucleotide sequence: TGCAGCGTTGTTCCACGAAGGCAGGGTCCTCAGTCTGGCTACACCTTC. Translating it yields CSVVPRRQGPQSGYTF.

This chain links TRBV9 with TRBJ1-3; possibly TRBD1 for D (6 bases). CDR1 and CDR2 from the germline V gene are SGDLS and YYNGEE. This CDR3 spans 16 amino acids. The V gene lost 2 bases and the J gene lost 0 bases, with 12 bases spanning the gap. CDR3 loop: CASSVDEGGSGNTIYF. The CDR3 DNA reads TGTGCCAGCAGCGTGGACGAGGGGGGCTCTGGAAACACCATATATTTT.

The rearrangement joins TRBV5-4 to TRBJ2-3, with TRBD2 matching over 14 bases. The V and J ends lost 5 bases and 0 bases, in that order; junction bases with no gene match: 8. Looked up from germline, CDR1 is SGHNT and CDR2 is YYREEE (reference sequence). The CDR3 contains 18 residues. DNA for the CDR3: TGTGCCAGCAGTATTAGACTAGCGGGAGGGACTAGCACAGATACGCAGTATTTT. Amino acids: CASSIRLAGGTSTDTQYF.

The chain is built from TRBV5-4 and TRBJ2-2; D assignment may be TRBD1 or TRBD2 (5 bases each). Trimming stripped 2 bases from V and 0 bases from J, with 8 bases between. Germline CDR1 and CDR2: SGHNT and YYREEE (reference sequence). The CDR3 runs 15 residues. The CDR3 spells CASSFGAANTGELFF. CDR3 sequence (DNA): TGTGCCAGCAGCTTCGGGGCGGCGAACACCGGGGAGCTGTTTTTT.

Remarks on this clone: The same CDR3 also results from other DNA sequences found in this sample. The rearrangement links TRBV30 to TRBJ2-7; D not resolved. CDR3 length: 12 residues. CDR1 GTSNPN and CDR2 SVGIG come from the germline V gene (reference sequence). Between the trimmed V and J ends, which lost 0 bases and 4 bases, there was a span of 7 bases. CDR3 in amino acids: CAWSVQSYEQYF. CDR3 in DNA: TGTGCCTGGAGTGTACAATCATACGAGCAGTACTTC.

This chain uses TRBV2 with TRBJ2-2, with TRBD2 matching over 10 bases. The CDR3 loop spans 16 amino acids. Germline V CDR1 and CDR2: SNHLY, FYNNEI. V lost 6 bases to trimming and J lost 0 bases; unmatched junction nucleotides: 4. The DNA of the CDR3 is TGTGCCAGCAGCCAACTAGCGGGGACGAACACCGGGGAGCTGTTTTTT. Its protein product is CASSQLAGTNTGELFF.

CDR3 nucleotides: TGCAGCGCCACTAAGGACAGGGGACGAGCTTTCTTT. It translates to CSATKDRGRAFF. V usage is TRBV29-1 and J usage is TRBJ1-1; 9 bases are shared with TRBD1. Germline CDR1 reads SQVTM; CDR2 reads ANQGSEA. CDR3 length: 12 residues. The V segment lost 7 bases and the J segment 10 bases; nucleotides outside the gene matches: 10.

This clone was observed once. This CDR3 reads CSAGGAGELFF. The CDR3 nucleotides read TGCAGTGCTGGAGGGGCCGGGGAGCTGTTTTTT. The chain links TRBV20-1 to TRBJ2-2; the D gene is possibly TRBD2 (6 bases). V was pared by 5 bases and J by 6 bases, with 7 bases between. The CDR3 consists of 11 residues. In germline, CDR1 is DFQATT, CDR2 SNEGSKA (reference sequence).

The rearrangement uses TRBV5-1 and TRBJ1-1; TRBD1 is a possible D gene (5 bases). The germline CDR1 and CDR2 sequences are SGHRS and YFSETQ. The CDR3 length is 15 residues. Trimming took 0 bases from V and 6 from J, leaving 15 bases between them. The CDR3 loop is CASSLGGSRPAEAFF. In DNA form, the CDR3 reads TGCGCCAGCAGCTTGGGGGGGAGCAGACCAGCTGAAGCTTTCTTT.

This chain uses TRBV21-1 with TRBJ1-1. TRBV21-1 is described as a pseudogene. There are 11 residues in the CDR3. CDR3 sequence reads: CARGRPTEAFF. DNA of the CDR3: TGTGCCAGGGGACGGCCCACTGAAGCTTTCTTT.